In this sample, the clone carrying this T cell receptor (beta chain) turned up many times. One junction end disagrees with the germline gene, perhaps due to a read error. These data come from a study of human T cells and chemical hapten exposure. Time point here: patch test 1, 2 weeks after DPC sensitization. Documented treatment: therapeutic diphenylcyclopropenone sensitization with weekly scalp DPC. It was unfractionated whole blood from which total RNA was extracted. This CDR3 comprises 12 residues. CDR1 and CDR2 from the germline V gene are MNHEY and SVGAGI. One entry per CDR3 protein results from TCRdb running MiXCR on the RACE reads. The table shows over 50,000 distinct CDR3 sequences, with 11% occurring only once.

The V and J genes are TRBV6-5 and TRBJ1-5; D is undetermined. The sample here was whole blood, taken in connection with sensitization to the hapten diphenylcyclopropenone (DPC). The TCR was taken from a woman aged 40 to 50 with alopecia areata. Some clones in this sample may be carry-over from other donors' samples. This CDR3 is CASSHGNQPQHF. As DNA, the CDR3 is TGTGCCAGCAGTCATGGCAACCAGCCCCAGCATTTT.